This T cell receptor (beta chain) was sequenced in a study of shared clonotypes between healthy human individuals. Overall study findings and caveats: Since donors were few, the genetic and exposure-history diversity represented was limited.

For this clone: Its antigen is unidentified.

As defined, naive CD8 cells were CD45RO-negative and positively selected for CCR7, with terminally differentiated effector memory CD45RA+ cells excluded. The test was conducted at deep level. Some clones are missing from TCRdb's copy, which holds only in-frame ones; the method was immunoSEQ multiplex PCR. The sample records 1.5 million to 2.5 million clones, about 94% being singletons. The TCR was taken from a man between 18 and 29 years old in good health. Specimen: naive CD8+ T cells sorted from blood.

In DNA form, the CDR3 reads TGTGCTAGTGGTGCAGCAAACGGGATGAATGGCTACACCTTC. Its translation is CASGAANGMNGYTF. This chain uses TRBV12-5 with TRBJ1-2; no firm D call. Trimming cost V 5 bases and J 6 bases, with 16 bases left between them. The CDR3 contains 14 residues. CDR1 is LGHNT and CDR2 is FRNRAP in the germline V gene.